This TCR beta chain was obtained from a study of blood T cell repertoires in COVID-19. The assay was immunoSEQ multiplex PCR, and TCRdb's table has in-frame clones only and misses some. Of some 500,000 clones listed, about 89% were seen once; the top ten hold roughly 7.4%. The CDR3 loop spans 13 amino acids. The V and J ends lost 3 bases and 2 bases respectively, with 8 bases between them. CDR1 is SGDLS, CDR2 YYNGEE, per germline. The sample holds one count of this clone. This specimen includes other DNA sequences encoding the same CDR3. The chain links TRBV9 to TRBJ1-1, with D uncertain. The specimen sequenced was peripheral blood. The TCR originated in a woman aged 50 to 60 with COVID-19, enrolled during active disease. This CDR3 is CASSAGGNTEAFF. In DNA form, the CDR3 reads TGTGCCAGCAGCGCGGGAGGCAACACTGAAGCTTTCTTT.